Listed below are T cell receptor beta chains from one sample, sequenced in a study of blood T cell repertoires in COVID-19. TCRdb's table, derived via immunoSEQ multiplex PCR, lists solely in-frame clones and lacks some. The sample comprises tens of thousands of clones, about 86% of which are singletons, and about 1.2% rests with the top ten. Sequences were obtained from peripheral blood. Receptors originate from a man in his forties or fifties with acute or convalescent COVID-19. CDR3s include the opening cysteine and the closing phenylalanine or tryptophan. D genes are given only for firm matches. The size of a clone is reported for some rows only, either as once, few or many, or as a class for expanded clones.

v_call	j_call	clone_size	d_call	cdr3_aa	cdr3_nt
TRBV20-1	TRBJ1-3	once	TRBD1	CSASRGTGAHWGGNTIYF	TGCAGTGCTAGTAGGGGGACAGGTGCCCACTGGGGAGGAAACACCATATATTTT
TRBV5-1	TRBJ1-4	NA	NA	CASSSGGGSGANEKLFF	TGCGCCAGCAGCTCGGGTGGAGGTTCAGGGGCTAATGAAAAACTGTTTTTT
TRBV5-1	TRBJ2-1	NA	TRBD2	CASGRLAGTSGEQFF	TGCGCCAGCGGGCGACTAGCGGGGACGTCGGGAGAGCAGTTCTTC
TRBV24-1	TRBJ2-7	NA	TRBD1	CATRKGTAYEQYF	TGTGCCACCAGAAAAGGGACAGCCTACGAGCAGTACTTC
TRBV2	TRBJ1-2	NA	TRBD1	CASGQGDGGYTF	TGTGCCAGCGGACAGGGAGACGGTGGCTACACCTTC
TRBV7-3	TRBJ1-2	NA	NA	CASSLNRLNYGYTF	TGTGCCAGCAGCTTAAACAGGCTCAACTATGGCTACACCTTC
TRBV30	TRBJ1-5	NA	NA	CAWSVNLGGRSNQPQHF	TGTGCCTGGAGTGTAAATTTGGGAGGACGGAGCAATCAGCCCCAGCATTTT
TRBV18	TRBJ1-6	NA	NA	CASSPPDTNRVVSPLHF	TGTGCCAGCTCACCACCGGATACTAACAGGGTAGTTTCACCCCTCCACTTT
TRBV5-6	TRBJ1-2	NA	NA	CASSLDSLYGYTF	TGTGCCAGCAGCTTGGACAGCCTCTATGGCTACACCTTC
TRBV2	TRBJ2-2	NA	TRBD1	CASKQGGNTGELFF	TGTGCCAGTAAACAGGGGGGTAACACCGGGGAGCTGTTTTTT
TRBV30	TRBJ1-2	NA	NA	CAWSDYEGYTF	TGTGCCTGGAGTGACTATGAAGGCTACACCTTC
TRBV19	TRBJ2-7	once	TRBD1	CASSTSTGGGEDEQYF	TGTGCCAGTAGTACCTCGACAGGGGGTGGGGAGGACGAGCAGTACTTC
TRBV28	TRBJ1-2	once	NA	CASSPLGQGRDGYTF	TGTGCCAGCAGTCCCCTCGGCCAGGGGAGGGATGGCTACACCTTC
TRBV5-1	TRBJ2-3	NA	TRBD2	CASSLSSGGRDTQYF	TGCGCCAGCAGCTTGAGTAGCGGGGGACGAGATACGCAGTATTTT
TRBV7-2	TRBJ1-1	NA	NA	CASSLVLDLWNTEAFF	TGTGCCAGCAGCTTAGTCCTAGACCTCTGGAACACTGAAGCTTTCTTT
TRBV9	TRBJ1-1	NA	NA	CASSVAVNTEAFF	TGTGCCAGCAGTGTAGCAGTAAACACTGAAGCTTTCTTT
TRBV7-2	TRBJ2-7	once	NA	CASSLATNREGEQYF	TGTGCCAGCAGCTTAGCTACGAACAGGGAGGGCGAGCAGTACTTC
TRBV19	TRBJ1-5	NA	NA	CASSGGIRQPQHF	TGTGCCAGTAGTGGAGGGATTAGACAGCCCCAGCATTTT
TRBV12-5	TRBJ1-3	NA	NA	CASGLVLGGRSGNTIYF	TGTGCTAGTGGTTTGGTACTAGGCGGACGCTCTGGAAACACCATATATTTT
TRBV6-4	TRBJ2-7	NA	NA	CASRRGPRGSYEQYF	TGTGCCAGCAGGAGAGGGCCCCGGGGTTCCTACGAGCAGTACTTC
TRBV5-1	TRBJ1-1	NA	NA	CASSSEQGWTEAFF	TGCGCCAGCAGCTCCGAACAGGGATGGACTGAAGCTTTCTTT
TRBV30	TRBJ1-6	NA	NA	CAWSVSKGGSPLHF	TGTGCCTGGAGTGTGTCCAAGGGGGGGTCACCCCTCCACTTT
TRBV7-2	TRBJ1-3	NA	NA	CASSLRRPPGNTIYF	TGTGCCAGCAGCTTAAGGAGACCCCCTGGAAACACCATATATTTT
TRBV11-3	TRBJ2-1	NA	NA	CASSFIGAYNEQFF	TGTGCCAGCAGTTTTATTGGGGCGTACAATGAGCAGTTCTTC
TRBV3-1/TRBV3-2	TRBJ2-1	NA	NA	CASSQGTGDEQFF	TGTGCCAGCAGCCAAGGCACTGGTGATGAGCAGTTCTTC
TRBV14	TRBJ2-7	few	NA	CASKGEYEQYF	TGTGCCAGCAAGGGAGAATACGAGCAGTACTTC
TRBV12-5	TRBJ2-5	NA	TRBD2	CASGLVSGGAGQETQYF	TGTGCTAGTGGTTTGGTCAGCGGGGGGGCCGGGCAAGAGACCCAGTACTTC
TRBV6-5	TRBJ1-5	once	NA	CASSYSRGGGQPQHF	TGTGCCAGCAGTTACTCGAGGGGAGGAGGTCAGCCCCAGCATTTT
TRBV13	TRBJ2-1	NA	TRBD1	CASRTTGDNEQFF	TGTGCCAGCAGAACAACAGGGGACAATGAGCAGTTCTTC
TRBV2	TRBJ2-7	NA	NA	CASSFGRGNYEQYF	TGTGCCAGCAGCTTCGGACGGGGTAACTACGAGCAGTACTTC
TRBV10-3	TRBJ1-1	NA	NA	CAISEGGETEAFF	TGTGCCATCAGTGAAGGAGGGGAAACTGAAGCTTTCTTT
TRBV10-3	TRBJ1-1	NA	NA	CAISESYQVLNTEAFF	TGTGCCATCAGTGAATCCTACCAGGTGCTAAACACTGAAGCTTTCTTT
TRBV2	TRBJ1-3	NA	NA	CASSYIQATSGNTIYF	TGTGCCAGCAGTTATATACAGGCAACTTCTGGAAACACCATATATTTT
TRBV6-5	TRBJ1-1	NA	TRBD1	CASSPGQHSEAFF	TGTGCCAGCAGCCCGGGACAGCACTCTGAAGCTTTCTTT
TRBV5-1	TRBJ1-1	NA	NA	CASSLLGGMNTEAFF	TGCGCCAGCAGCTTGTTGGGGGGGATGAACACTGAAGCTTTCTTT
TRBV30	TRBJ2-3	NA	NA	CAWTPGGEVDTQYF	TGTGCCTGGACTCCGGGGGGCGAGGTAGATACGCAGTATTTT
TRBV6-1	TRBJ1-1	NA	NA	CASSDRTAGGTEAFF	TGTGCCAGCAGTGACCGGACAGCCGGCGGCACTGAAGCTTTCTTT
TRBV9	TRBJ1-2	NA	TRBD1	CASSDKQGGNYGYTF	TGTGCCAGCAGCGATAAACAGGGGGGGAACTATGGCTACACCTTC